Presented here are 3 T cell receptor beta chains from one specimen sequenced in a study of cytomegalovirus exposure and HLA in healthy donors. The primer mix had 60 Vbeta and 13 Jbeta primers. Profiling relied on immunoSEQ multiplex PCR, and the TCRdb table lists in-frame clones only, not all of them. Of 150,000 to 200,000 clones in the sample, 80% to 90% are singletons; the top ten hold roughly 0.75%. The sequencing input was PBMCs. All receptors come from a woman between 18 and 29 years old in good health and CMV-seronegative.

The chain joins TRBV6-5 to TRBJ1-2; D call uncertain. V lost 7 bases, J lost 5 bases, and 17 bases lay in between. The V gene's germline CDR1 is MNHEY and CDR2 SVGAGI. CDR3 length equals 14 residues. The DNA for the CDR3 is TGTGCCAGCACCTCCCGCGGAGGGAAATATGGCTACACCTTC. Its protein is CASTSRGGKYGYTF.

The chain uses TRBV11-3 and TRBJ2-7; TRBD2 matches at 13 bases. The CDR3 consists of 15 residues. The germline V gene has CDR1 SGHNT and CDR2 YENEEA. The junction had 5 bases not matched to a gene; V was cut back by 3 bases and J by 6 bases. The CDR3 nucleotides are TGTGCCAGCAGCTTTCGGACTAGCGGGAGCTCCGAGCAGTACTTC. This codes for CASSFRTSGSSEQYF.

This clone was counted a few times. The rearrangement uses TRBV6-5 and TRBJ2-3; a possible D gene is TRBD1 (5 bases). The germline gives CDR1 MNHEY, CDR2 SVGAGI. The CDR3 has 14 residues. V lost 0 bases and J lost 6, with 10 bases in between. CDR3 nucleotides: TGTGCCAGCAGTTACTCCAGGGCCCCGGATACGCAGTATTTT. Translation gives CASSYSRAPDTQYF.